This passage covers 31 T cell receptor beta chains from one sample sequenced in a study of human T cells and chemical hapten exposure. Each CDR3 protein is one row after TCRdb ran MiXCR on the RACE reads. The sample consists of 280,000 or so distinct CDR3 sequences, 7.5% to 9% of them appearing once. The time point is: pre-sensitization, week 0. The treatment here: therapeutic diphenylcyclopropenone sensitization with weekly scalp DPC. The sample was whole blood, taken in connection with sensitization to the hapten diphenylcyclopropenone (DPC). The receptors stem from a man between 18 and 29 years old with alopecia areata. Some clones in this sample may be carry-over from other donors' samples.

In this sample, this clonotype turned up a few times. The V call is TRBV7-9, the J call TRBJ2-3, with 10 nucleotides matching TRBD2. This CDR3 region has 15 residues. The J segment lost 4 bases and the V segment lost 5 bases, leaving 6 bases of the junction unmatched. Germline V CDR1 and CDR2: SEHNR, FQNEAQ (reference sequence). CDR3 amino acids: CASSRTSGRSDTQYF. The CDR3 DNA is TGTGCCAGCAGCCGGACTAGCGGACGCTCAGATACGCAGTATTTT.

This clonotype appeared many times. CDR3 region: CASSYTRPAGMNTEAFF. CDR3 nucleotide sequence: TGTGCCAGCAGTTACACCCGCCCCGCTGGCATGAACACTGAAGCTTTCTTT. The chain has TRBV6-2 or TRBV6-3 and TRBJ1-1; D is ambiguous. Germline lookup yields CDR1 MNHEY and CDR2 SVGEGT. The V end lost 2 bases, the J end lost 0 bases, and 16 bases lay between the germline ends. CDR3 length equals 17 residues.

This chain uses TRBV18 with TRBJ1-1; 10 positions agree with TRBD1. The CDR3 is made up of 15 amino acids. The germline V gene has CDR1 KGHSH and CDR2 LQKENI. The trim removed 11 bases at V and 3 bases at J, leaving 12 bases unmatched. The CDR3 DNA reads TGTGCCCCTCACCGAGACAGGGGGCACGACACTGAAGCTTTCTTT. This sequence encodes CAPHRDRGHDTEAFF.

On this clonotype: A much larger clonotype is one base distant, so this may be a read error. This chain uses TRBV20-1 with TRBJ1-2; 8 bases align to TRBD1. The CDR3 has 14 residues. Per germline, CDR1 DFQATT and CDR2 SNEGSKA (reference sequence). As DNA, the CDR3 is TGCGGAATGACAGGGGACGCCTCTGATTATCGCTACACCTTC. Translated, it gives CGMTGDASDYRYTF.

J is TRBJ1-1 and V is TRBV3-1; D unclear. Trimming shortened V by 4 bases and J by 10 bases, and 19 bases separated the two germline ends. The CDR3 contains 14 residues. Germline V gene sequence: CDR1 LGHDT, CDR2 YNNKEL (reference sequence). The chain's CDR3 is CASSLLRTRKRAFF. In DNA, the CDR3 is TGTGCCAGCAGCCTCCTTAGGACCCGAAAAAGAGCTTTCTTT.

This clonotype appeared a few times. This rearrangement joins TRBV7-9 to TRBJ2-3, with TRBD2 as a possible D gene (5 bases). Germline V lookup: CDR1 SEHNR, CDR2 FQNEAQ (reference sequence). This CDR3 region has 16 residues. Trimming pared 5 bases from V and 2 bases from J, leaving 17 bases between. The CDR3 here is CASSGPTLDHTDTQYF. DNA of the CDR3: TGTGCCAGCAGCGGTCCGACACTAGACCACACAGATACGCAGTATTTT.

This clonotype was observed a handful of times. The chain is built from TRBV14 and TRBJ1-1; 7 bases fit TRBD1. The CDR3 is 16 residues long. Trimming at V came to 3 bases and at J to 3 bases, leaving 10 bases not matched to a gene. Germline CDR1 is SGHDN and CDR2 is FVKESK. As DNA, the CDR3 is TGTGCCAGCAGCCAGACAGGGTATCGAGCAGACACTGAAGCTTTCTTT. Translation: CASSQTGYRADTEAFF.

This clonotype was seen only a few times. The chain uses TRBV29-1 and TRBJ2-1; 7 nucleotides agree with TRBD2. Germline V gene lookup returns CDR1 SQVTM and CDR2 ANQGSEA. With V trimmed by 3 bases and J by 9 bases, 8 bases remained unmatched. The CDR3 loop spans 13 amino acids. CDR3 residues: CSVDGAGLVEQFF. CDR3 DNA sequence: TGCAGCGTTGATGGGGCCGGACTAGTTGAGCAGTTCTTC.

This clonotype was seen a few times. The rearrangement links TRBV6-2 or TRBV6-3 to TRBJ2-5, with 7 bases lining up with TRBD2. The trim removed 5 bases at V and 4 bases at J, leaving 13 bases unmatched. This CDR3 region has 16 residues. CDR1 and CDR2 from the germline V gene are MNHEY and SVGEGT. The DNA for the CDR3 is TGTGCCAGCAGTCCTCCGGGGGGAGGGCTAATAGAGACCCAGTACTTC. Its protein product is CASSPPGGGLIETQYF.

The chain is built from TRBV27 and TRBJ2-3; 8 bases line up with TRBD2. Germline V gene sequence: CDR1 MNHEY, CDR2 SMNVEV (reference sequence). Trimming cost V 6 bases and J 2 bases; bases outside gene matches: 1. This CDR3 has 13 residues. The DNA for the CDR3 is TGTGCCAGCAGCGGACTAGCCACAGATACGCAGTATTTT. Translation: CASSGLATDTQYF.

This clonotype was seen only a few times. The rearrangement uses TRBV9 and TRBJ1-2; D may be TRBD1 (6 bases). Trimming took off 0 bases at V and 8 bases at J, with 17 bases between the two ends. The germline gives CDR1 SGDLS, CDR2 YYNGEE. This CDR3 spans 15 amino acids. The CDR3 protein is CASSVGDYRDAGYTF. In DNA form, the CDR3 reads TGTGCCAGCAGCGTAGGGGATTACAGGGACGCCGGCTACACCTTC.

This chain uses TRBV9 with TRBJ2-3; 9 positions match TRBD2. The CDR3 length is 15 residues. From germline, CDR1 is SGDLS and CDR2 YYNGEE. Trimming at V came to 3 bases and at J to 2 bases, leaving 4 bases not matched to a gene. CDR3 DNA: TGTGCCAGCAGCGGAGGCGGGGGGGCCACAGATACGCAGTATTTT. It specifies CASSGGGGATDTQYF.

This clonotype was seen at least ten times. This sequence joins TRBV4-3 and TRBJ2-7; the D is unclear. Deletions cut 0 bases from V and 2 bases from J, with 11 bases between. Germline CDR1 is LGHNA and CDR2 is YSLEER. The CDR3 length is 15 residues. The CDR3 spells CASSQERQAPYEQYF. The CDR3 region has the DNA TGCGCCAGCAGCCAAGAAAGGCAGGCGCCCTACGAGCAGTACTTC.

In this sample, this clonotype turned up many times. The CDR3 region has the DNA TGTGCCAGCAGTCTAAGTGGTACCCCCGATACGCAGTATTTT. This gives the protein CASSLSGTPDTQYF. The V and J genes are TRBV12-3 or TRBV12-4 and TRBJ2-3; D uncertain. CDR3 length: 14 residues. Trimming took 5 bases from V and 6 from J, leaving 15 bases between them.

This clonotype showed up just a few times. This chain's CDR3 is CASSYGTGLFVHGYTF. CDR3 in DNA: TGTGCCAGCAGCTACGGGACAGGGTTATTTGTCCACGGCTACACCTTC. The chain recombines TRBV7-9 with TRBJ1-2; 9 bases agree with TRBD1. V dropped 4 bases and J dropped 8; count of bases not matched to a gene: 14. Germline V CDR1 and CDR2: SEHNR, FQNEAQ (reference sequence). This CDR3 has 16 amino acids.

This clonotype was counted a few times. This chain uses TRBV12-3 or TRBV12-4 with TRBJ2-3, with TRBD2 as a possible D gene (5 bases). Trimming stripped 3 bases from V and 2 bases from J, with 9 bases between. The CDR3 totals 14 residues. CDR3: CASSFSDFTDTQYF. CDR3 DNA sequence: TGTGCCAGCAGTTTTTCGGACTTCACAGATACGCAGTATTTT.

This rearrangement joins TRBV7-8 to TRBJ1-1; D call uncertain. The CDR3 covers 13 residues. The germline V gene has CDR1 SGHVS and CDR2 FQNEAQ. V lost 4 bases and J lost 5, with 11 bases in between. The CDR3 region has the DNA TGTGCCAGCAGCTCCTCTACGGGGACTGAAGCTTTCTTT. It is translated as CASSSSTGTEAFF.

V usage is TRBV6-2 or TRBV6-3 and J usage is TRBJ2-5, with D uncertain. The germline V and J ends were trimmed by 0 bases and 1 base, with 9 bases remaining between them. In germline, CDR1 is MNHEY, CDR2 SVGEGT. The CDR3 runs to 15 residues. The CDR3 DNA follows: TGTGCCAGCAGTTACTCGTTGACAAGCCAAGAGACCCAGTACTTC. This codes for CASSYSLTSQETQYF.

This clonotype came up a few times. The gene calls are TRBV7-2 and TRBJ2-2, with D possibly TRBD2 on 6 matching bases. The V end lost 5 bases, the J end lost 7 bases, and 14 bases lay between the germline ends. The CDR3 is 14 residues long. Germline V lookup: CDR1 SGHTA, CDR2 FQGNSA. CDR3 DNA: TGTGCCAGCAGCCGCGGAGGGGTAGGCGGGGAGCTGTTTTTT. This translates into CASSRGGVGGELFF.

This clonotype has ten or more counts. The chain combines TRBV20-1 with TRBJ2-2, with unresolved D. V was pared by 1 base and J by 1 base, with 10 bases between. The CDR3 spans 15 residues. The germline V gene has CDR1 DFQATT and CDR2 SNEGSKA (reference sequence). CDR3 DNA sequence: TGCAGTGCTAGAGTTCCGCCCAGGAACACCGGGGAGCTGTTTTTT. This translates into CSARVPPRNTGELFF.

The chain joins TRBV5-1 to TRBJ1-2, with 10 nucleotides matching TRBD1. Trimming took 2 bases from V and 8 from J; bases not matched to a gene: 9. Per the germline V gene, CDR1 is SGHRS and CDR2 is YFSETQ. CDR3 size: 15 residues. The CDR3 region is CASSLQPGTGVGYTF. CDR3 in DNA: TGCGCCAGCAGCTTACAACCCGGGACAGGGGTAGGCTACACCTTC. Drawing the rest from reference TRBV5-1 and TRBJ1-2, the complete variable domain is KAGVTQTPRYLIKTRGQQVTLSCSPISGHRSVSWYQQTPGQGLQFLFEYFSETQRNKGNFPGRFSGRQFSNSRSEMNVSTLELGDSALYLCASSLQPGTGVGYTFGSGTRLTVV.

J is TRBJ1-1 and V is TRBV12-3 or TRBV12-4; D may be TRBD1 (5 bases). V lost 5 bases to trimming and J lost 1 base, with 23 bases between them. This CDR3 contains 18 residues. CDR3 DNA sequence: TGTGCCAGCAGTCCCGCGAGATTGGGGCGGCAGTGGAACACTGAAGCTTTCTTT. It specifies CASSPARLGRQWNTEAFF.

Only a few counts were recorded for this clonotype. The V gene is TRBV3-1, the J gene TRBJ2-5; D remains unclear. Trimming took off 0 bases at V and 6 bases at J, with 5 bases between the two ends. Germline V gene data show CDR1 as LGHDT and CDR2 as YNNKEL (reference sequence). The CDR3 is 12 residues long. The CDR3 DNA sequence: TGTGCCAGCAGCCAAGAGGTGAAGACCCAGTACTTC. Residues: CASSQEVKTQYF.

This clonotype was counted ten times or more. The V and J genes are TRBV12-3 or TRBV12-4 and TRBJ2-1; tentatively, D is TRBD1 or TRBD2 (5 bases each). The CDR3 is made up of 15 amino acids. Trimming took 5 bases from V and 4 from J, leaving 15 bases between them. CDR3 sequence: CASSARDRNYNEQFF. The CDR3 DNA is TGTGCCAGCAGTGCGAGGGACCGCAATTACAATGAGCAGTTCTTC.

This clonotype was found a few times. The rearrangement uses TRBV7-8 and TRBJ1-2; the match to TRBD1 covers 7 bases. With V trimmed by 0 bases and J by 5 bases, 6 bases remained unmatched. The CDR3 runs to 15 residues. The germline V gene encodes CDR1 SGHVS and CDR2 FQNEAQ. CDR3 bases: TGTGCCAGCAGCTTAGCGGACACAGGGGATTATGGCTACACCTTC. The encoded protein is CASSLADTGDYGYTF. Full variable domain (remainder filled in from reference TRBV7-8 and TRBJ1-2): GAGVSQSPRYKVAKRGQDVALRCDPISGHVSLFWYQQALGQGPEFLTYFQNEAQLDKSGLPSDRFFAERPEGSVSTLKIQRTQQEDSAVYLCASSLADTGDYGYTFGSGTRLTVV.

V gene TRBV7-2 combines with J gene TRBJ1-4; the match to TRBD1 covers 9 bases. Germline trimming cut 5 bases from V and 8 bases from J; bases unmatched to any gene: 6. Germline V gene lookup returns CDR1 SGHTA and CDR2 FQGNSA. This CDR3 contains 14 residues. The chain's CDR3 is CASSLQGAGEKLFF. In DNA, the CDR3 is TGTGCCAGCAGCCTACAGGGGGCGGGAGAAAAACTGTTTTTT.

This clonotype was counted only a few times. The V and J genes are TRBV7-9 and TRBJ2-3; the match to TRBD1 covers 12 bases. From germline, CDR1 is SEHNR and CDR2 FQNEAQ (reference sequence). The CDR3 is 16 amino acids. The V and J ends lost 4 bases and 2 bases, in that order; junction bases with no gene match: 4. The CDR3 DNA sequence: TGTGCCAGCAGCTCCGGGACAGGGGGCATCACAGATACGCAGTATTTT. Amino acids: CASSSGTGGITDTQYF.

The chain recombines TRBV7-9 with TRBJ2-2, with D perhaps matching TRBD2 (5 bases). Trimming pared 1 base from V and 6 bases from J, leaving 21 bases between. In germline, CDR1 is SEHNR, CDR2 FQNEAQ (reference sequence). The CDR3 spans 18 residues. Here the CDR3 DNA reads TGTGCCAGCAGCTTAGGATTGGGGAGAAGTAAGACCCCCGGGGAGCTGTTTTTT. This codes for CASSLGLGRSKTPGELFF.

The chain has TRBV29-1 and TRBJ2-1; D perhaps matches TRBD2 (6 bases). The CDR3 totals 15 residues. Per the germline V gene, CDR1 is SQVTM and CDR2 is ANQGSEA. The V end was cut by 6 bases, the J end by 3 bases, with 18 bases between. The CDR3 protein is CSVEPRGGFYNEQFF. CDR3 bases: TGCAGCGTAGAACCGCGCGGAGGGTTCTACAATGAGCAGTTCTTC.

This clonotype was counted a few times. The rearrangement joins TRBV20-1 to TRBJ1-1, with unresolved D. With 7 bases removed from V and 1 base from J, the gap between germline ends came to 10 bases. CDR1 is DFQATT and CDR2 is SNEGSKA in the germline V gene (reference sequence). This CDR3 is built from 12 residues. The CDR3, as DNA: TGCAGTGTAGGCAGAACGAACACTGAAGCTTTCTTT. It translates to CSVGRTNTEAFF.

This clonotype showed up just a few times. J is TRBJ2-1 and V is TRBV7-3, with D uncertain. CDR1 SGHTA and CDR2 FQGTGA come from the germline V gene. The V and J ends lost 5 bases and 0 bases respectively, with 11 bases between them. This CDR3 region has 15 residues. This chain's CDR3 is CASSPDLSSYNEQFF. The CDR3 nucleotides are TGTGCCAGCAGCCCGGACCTGAGCTCCTACAATGAGCAGTTCTTC.